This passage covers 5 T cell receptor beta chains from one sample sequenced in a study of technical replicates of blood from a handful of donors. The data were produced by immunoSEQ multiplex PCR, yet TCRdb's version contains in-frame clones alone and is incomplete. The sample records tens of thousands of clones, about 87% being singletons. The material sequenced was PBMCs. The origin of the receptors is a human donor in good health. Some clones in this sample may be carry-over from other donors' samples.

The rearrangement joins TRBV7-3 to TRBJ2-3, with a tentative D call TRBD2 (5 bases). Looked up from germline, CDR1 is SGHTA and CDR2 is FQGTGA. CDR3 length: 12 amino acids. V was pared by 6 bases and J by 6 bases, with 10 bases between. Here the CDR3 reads CASSPRGDTQYF. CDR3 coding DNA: TGTGCCAGCAGTCCCCGGGGTGATACGCAGTATTTT.

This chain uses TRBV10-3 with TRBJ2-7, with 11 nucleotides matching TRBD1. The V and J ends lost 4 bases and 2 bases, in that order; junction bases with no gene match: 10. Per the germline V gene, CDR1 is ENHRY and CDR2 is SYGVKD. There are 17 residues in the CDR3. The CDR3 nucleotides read TGTGCCATCAGTGGGGGACAGGGGGAAGGATTCGCCTACGAGCAGTACTTC. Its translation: CAISGGQGEGFAYEQYF.

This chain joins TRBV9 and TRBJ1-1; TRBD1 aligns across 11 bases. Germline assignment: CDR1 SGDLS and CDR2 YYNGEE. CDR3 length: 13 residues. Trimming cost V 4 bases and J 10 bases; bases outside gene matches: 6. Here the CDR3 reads CASSLGTGGLAFF. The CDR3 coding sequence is TGTGCCAGCAGCTTAGGGACAGGGGGTCTAGCTTTCTTT.

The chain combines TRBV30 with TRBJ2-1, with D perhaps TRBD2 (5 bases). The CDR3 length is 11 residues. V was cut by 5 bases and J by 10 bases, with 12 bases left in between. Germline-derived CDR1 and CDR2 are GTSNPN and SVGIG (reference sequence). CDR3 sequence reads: CAWSRPGEQFF. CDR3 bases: TGTGCCTGGTCCAGGCCGGGGGAGCAGTTCTTC.

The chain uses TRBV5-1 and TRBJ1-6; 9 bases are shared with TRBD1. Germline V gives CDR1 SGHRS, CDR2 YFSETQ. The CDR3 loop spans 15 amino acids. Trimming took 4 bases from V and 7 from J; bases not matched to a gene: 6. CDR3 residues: CASSPGDRENSPLHF. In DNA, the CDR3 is TGCGCCAGCAGCCCCGGGGACAGGGAGAATTCACCCCTCCACTTT.